This T cell receptor beta chain was sequenced during a study of blood T cell repertoires in COVID-19 (TCRdb year 2020). In the study overall: Samples from collaborators originated in the United States, Italy and Spain and spanned both the acute and convalescent phases of COVID-19. Sample metadata almost always included a de-identified subject ID, COVID-19 status, age in years and sex. The repertoires were made available in a free public database intended to serve as a resource for research on the immune response to SARS-CoV-2. The samples were drawn from two sources: the first 160 participants of the ongoing ImmuneRACE study, and 1,254 subjects contributed by 6 global collaborators. Deeply sampled blood TCRbeta repertoires from subjects exposed to, actively infected with, or recovered from COVID-19 were included in the dataset. The material from the prospective study consisted of cDNA or gDNA derived from T cells, B-cell-depleted T cells, or PBMCs. Where HLA class I and class II types were available, the types were taken from metadata supplied by the sample provider, not from assay-based typing. General study outcomes and caveats: The amount of clinical and demographic metadata varied by source and participant and was provided uncurated.

TCRbeta CDR3 regions were amplified from genomic DNA by means of the immunoSEQ Assay, a bias-controlled multiplex PCR. The study's own analysis went as follows. The number of nucleated cells in each sample was estimated by amplification of reference gene primers within the assay. To quantify the absolute abundance of each unique TCRbeta CDR3 rearrangement, sequence reads were collapsed and filtered. For each sample, productive Simpson clonality was calculated as the square root of Simpson's diversity index over productive rearrangements. In TCRdb, the immuneACCESS table is reduced to in-frame sequences with V and J assigned. These tables do not hold every clone; where another copy was compared, an unresolved V gene accounts for under half, and the others remain unexplained. V and J calls and clone size are given by that table; D and trimming were obtained from the DNA. Within this sample are roughly 150,000 clones, with approximately 82% of them counted one time only. Roughly a fifth of the sample goes to the ten largest clones.

Trimmed from V: 2 bases; trimmed from J: 5 bases; junction bases lacking a gene match: 3. The CDR3, from cysteine to phenylalanine, totals 14 residues. The only DNA kept is the CDR3, 42 bases in frame from the first base. The germline V gene (reference sequence) yields LGHDT for CDR1 and YNNKEL for CDR2. Notes on this clone: Its antigen target is currently unknown. No quality values exist for individual bases; no much larger clone is one base distant.

Samples from volunteer blood donors who had recovered from COVID-19 were contributed by a second Seattle source. The collaborating institutions used their own protocols to collect whole blood in K2EDTA tubes. For TCRbeta analysis, collaborator samples were shipped as frozen whole blood, as isolated PBMCs, or as DNA extracted from either sample type. Input material: peripheral blood. The receptor was derived from a woman aged 65 to 85 who had recovered from COVID-19. The chain was built from TRBV3-1 (or the pseudogene TRBV3-2) and TRBJ1-5; 7 central nucleotides agree with TRBD1. The DNA sequence is given as TGTGCCAGCAGCCAAAACAGGGGCCATCAGCCCCAGCATTTT. This encodes CASSQNRGHQPQHF.